The table lists the clone carrying this TCR beta chain with a count of one. Its antigen is as yet unknown. V lost 8 bases, J lost 3 bases, and 19 bases lay in between. CDR3 size: 16 residues. The germline CDR1 and CDR2 sequences are SGHTA and FQGTGA. These data originate in a study of cytomegalovirus exposure and HLA in healthy donors. As for the study in general: Early released data comprised approximately 85 million unique TCRs from HLA-typed donors.

Study results and limitations: More clonal expansion characterized HLA-associated TCR beta chains than equally common others in a later analysis. The sole available immune exposure information was CMV serostatus.

PCR amplification relied on 60 Vbeta primers (plus 13 Jbeta primers). Original analysis: There were 80 million to 95 million unique TCR beta chains by a later count, and approximately 12 million of them were shared. Method: immunoSEQ multiplex PCR; TCRdb's copy keeps in-frame clones and lacks some. D and trimming were read from the DNA, whereas the V and J calls and clone size are those reported in that table. Here the sample spans about 110,000 clones, 71% being singletons. The chain employs TRBV7-3 and TRBJ2-2, with D possibly matching TRBD2 (7 bases). Sample: PBMCs. The origin of this receptor is a female donor in good health and CMV-seronegative. The CDR3 loop is CASGLRGGADTGELFF. The CDR3, as DNA: TGTGCCAGCGGCCTTCGTGGGGGGGCGGACACCGGGGAGCTGTTTTTT. Drawing the rest from reference TRBV7-3 and TRBJ2-2, the complete variable domain is GAGVSQTPSNKVTEKGKYVELRCDPISGHTALYWYRQSLGQGPEFLIYFQGTGAADDSGLPNDRFFAVRPEGSVSTLKIQRTERGDSAVYLCASGLRGGADTGELFFGEGSRLTVL.